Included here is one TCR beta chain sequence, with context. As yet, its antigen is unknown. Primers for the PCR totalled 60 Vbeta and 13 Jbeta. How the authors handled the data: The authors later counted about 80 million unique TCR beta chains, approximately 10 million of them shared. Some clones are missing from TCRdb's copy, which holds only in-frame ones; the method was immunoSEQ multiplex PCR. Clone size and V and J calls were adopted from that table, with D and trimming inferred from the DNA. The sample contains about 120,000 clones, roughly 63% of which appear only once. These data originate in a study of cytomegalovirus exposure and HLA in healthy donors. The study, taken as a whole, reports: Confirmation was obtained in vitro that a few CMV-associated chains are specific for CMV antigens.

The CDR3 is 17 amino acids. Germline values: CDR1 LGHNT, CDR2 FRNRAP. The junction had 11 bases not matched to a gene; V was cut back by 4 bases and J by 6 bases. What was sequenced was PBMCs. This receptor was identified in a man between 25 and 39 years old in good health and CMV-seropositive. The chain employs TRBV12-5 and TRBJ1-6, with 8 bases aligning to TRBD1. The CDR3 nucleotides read TGTGCTAGTGGTTCCCACAGGGGGAATATATGTAATTCACCCCTCCACTTT. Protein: CASGSHRGNICNSPLHF.